This paragraph covers one TCR beta chain sequence. Its matching antigen is unknown. The CDR3 is 14 residues long. The data stem from a study of cytomegalovirus exposure and HLA in healthy donors. Study-level points and caveats: Being indistinguishable, some V segments were excluded, TRBV6-2 and TRBV6-3 among them.

The PCR employed 60 Vbeta primers together with 13 Jbeta primers. The assay was immunoSEQ multiplex PCR, and TCRdb's table has in-frame clones only and misses some. The repertoire holds about 140,000 clones, with 80% as singletons. The chain uses TRBV21-1 and TRBJ1-2. TRBV21-1 is described as a pseudogene. The clonotype comes from a man aged 35-49 years in good health and CMV-seronegative. Sequenced input: PBMCs. This CDR3 is CASSPPSGLYGYTF. CDR3 bases: TGTGCCAGCAGCCCCCCGTCAGGACTCTATGGCTACACCTTC.